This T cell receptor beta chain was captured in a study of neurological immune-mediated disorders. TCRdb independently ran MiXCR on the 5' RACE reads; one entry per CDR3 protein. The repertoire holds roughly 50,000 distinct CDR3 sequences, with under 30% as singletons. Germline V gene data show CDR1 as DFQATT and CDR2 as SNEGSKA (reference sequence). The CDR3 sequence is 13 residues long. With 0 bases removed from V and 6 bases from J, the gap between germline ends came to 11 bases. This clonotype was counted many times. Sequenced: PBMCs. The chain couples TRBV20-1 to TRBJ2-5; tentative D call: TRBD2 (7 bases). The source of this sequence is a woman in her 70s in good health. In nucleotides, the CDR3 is TGCAGTGCTAGAGACGGGGGGCAAAAGACCCAGTACTTC. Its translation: CSARDGGQKTQYF.